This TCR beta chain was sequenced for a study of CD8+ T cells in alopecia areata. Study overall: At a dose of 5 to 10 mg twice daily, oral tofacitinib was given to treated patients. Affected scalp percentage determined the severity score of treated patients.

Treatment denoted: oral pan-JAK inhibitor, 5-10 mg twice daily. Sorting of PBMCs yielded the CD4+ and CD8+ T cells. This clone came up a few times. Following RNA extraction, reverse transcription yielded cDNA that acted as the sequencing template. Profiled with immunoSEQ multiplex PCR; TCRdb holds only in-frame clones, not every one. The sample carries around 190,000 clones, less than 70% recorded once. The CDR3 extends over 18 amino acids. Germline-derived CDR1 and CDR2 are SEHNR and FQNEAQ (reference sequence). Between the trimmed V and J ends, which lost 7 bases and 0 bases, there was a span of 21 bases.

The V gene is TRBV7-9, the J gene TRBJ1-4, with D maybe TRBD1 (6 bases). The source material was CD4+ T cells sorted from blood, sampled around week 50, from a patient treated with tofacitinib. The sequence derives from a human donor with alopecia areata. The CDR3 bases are TGTGCCAGCAACTCCCGGGACAAGGAACTTGCAACTAATGAAAAACTGTTTTTT. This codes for CASNSRDKELATNEKLFF.